The rows below give T cell receptor beta chains drawn from one sample of a study of somatic mutations in cytotoxic T cells in rheumatoid arthritis. Sequencing used immunoSEQ multiplex PCR; TCRdb keeps in-frame clones, though not all of them. Of tens of thousands of clones listed, roughly four fifths are singletons. The specimen sequenced was CD8+ T cells sorted from blood. All receptors come from a man aged 40-50 years in good health. The conserved cysteine and the conserved F or W are not part of the CDR3 here.

V	J	CDR3
TRBV28	TRBJ1-1	ATERKKNTEAF
TRBV19	TRBJ2-1	ASSIQGEQF
TRBV27	TRBJ1-4	ASSLSRVDKLF
TRBV29-1	TRBJ1-5	SVEGSGAGQPQH
TRBV29-1	TRBJ2-7	SVLAGSYEQY
TRBV4-1	TRBJ2-7	ASSQDRDRGSYEQY
TRBV10-2	TRBJ2-7	AVTGGASYEQY
TRBV28	TRBJ2-7	ASSPRDRSYEQY
TRBV5-6	TRBJ1-5	ASSWGGQNQPQH
TRBV6-5	TRBJ1-5	ASSTQGYSNQPQH
TRBV13	TRBJ2-7	ASSTHSGQGGYEQY
TRBV29-1	TRBJ2-3	SVEGGRADTQY
TRBV6-5	TRBJ1-1	ASRRLNTEAF
TRBV9	TRBJ2-1	ASSVVMGGREQF
TRBV7-9	TRBJ2-7	ASSNGTGHREQY